This T cell receptor beta chain appears in the sequencing data of a study of patients and donors after allogeneic stem cell transplantation. TCRdb redid the calling of the RT-PCR reads with MiXCR, one entry per CDR3 protein. The sample has over 1,500 distinct CDR3 sequences, about 4% seen once. The germline V gene has CDR1 MGHRA and CDR2 YSYEKL. The V gene end was trimmed by 4 bases and the J gene end by 4 bases; junction bases not matched to a gene: 11. The CDR3 loop spans 17 amino acids. This clonotype was sampled from a human donor who was either an allogeneic HSCT recipient or a stem cell or donor lymphocyte infusion donor (not recorded which). It is not recorded whose cells these are; they may come from a transplant donor. V and J are TRBV4-1 and TRBJ2-1; 9 bases agree with TRBD1. Input material: blood, either unsorted or a sorted T cell fraction (not recorded which). As DNA, the CDR3 is TGCGCCAGCAGCCGACAGCGTTTAGGACAGGGGTACAATGAGCAGTTCTTC. This sequence encodes CASSRQRLGQGYNEQFF.